This paragraph reports one T cell receptor beta chain. Its antigen is unidentified. The data stem from a study of blood T cells in healthy people across ages. Study as a whole: Researchers report that template switching captured about one barcoded beta molecule per two T cells. Study observations and caveats: Whereas aged donors had fewer naive CD4+ cells, long-lived donors had more of them and higher diversity.

At least 6.5 million PBMCs were isolated per sample. Using a J-beta primer mix together with a sample-barcoded 5' primer, a second PCR was run for roughly 7 to 11 cycles. TCRdb called the 5' RACE reads again in MiXCR, with one record for every CDR3 protein. In the table there are approximately 880,000 distinct CDR3 sequences, around 48% of which are singletons. The germline CDR1 and CDR2 sequences are MGHRA and YSYEKL. The CDR3 totals 17 residues. The V end lost 0 bases, the J end lost 10 bases, and 21 bases lay between the germline ends. Source material: blood. J is TRBJ1-4 and V is TRBV4-1, with a weak D call TRBD1 (6 bases). The receptor comes from a man aged 25-45 years in good health. The CDR3 DNA reads TGCGCCAGCAGCCAAGAGGGTTCGGGACAAACTCCAGTAAAACTGTTTTTT. Encoded protein: CASSQEGSGQTPVKLFF.